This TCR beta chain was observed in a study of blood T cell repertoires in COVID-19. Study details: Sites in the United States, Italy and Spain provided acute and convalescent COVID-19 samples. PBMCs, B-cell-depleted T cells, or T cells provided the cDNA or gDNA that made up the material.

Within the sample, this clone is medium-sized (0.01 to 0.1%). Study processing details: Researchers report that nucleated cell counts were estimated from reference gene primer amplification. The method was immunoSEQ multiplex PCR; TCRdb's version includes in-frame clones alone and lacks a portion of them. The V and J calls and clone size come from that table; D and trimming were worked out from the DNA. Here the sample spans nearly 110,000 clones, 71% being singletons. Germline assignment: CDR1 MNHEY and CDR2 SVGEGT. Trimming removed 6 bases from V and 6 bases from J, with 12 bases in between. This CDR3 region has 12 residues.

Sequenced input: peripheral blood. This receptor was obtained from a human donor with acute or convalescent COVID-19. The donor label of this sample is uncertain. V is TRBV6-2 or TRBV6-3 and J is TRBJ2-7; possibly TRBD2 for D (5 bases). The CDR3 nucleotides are TGTGCCAGCAGCTCCTTGCGGGCCGAGCAGTACTTC. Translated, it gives CASSSLRAEQYF.